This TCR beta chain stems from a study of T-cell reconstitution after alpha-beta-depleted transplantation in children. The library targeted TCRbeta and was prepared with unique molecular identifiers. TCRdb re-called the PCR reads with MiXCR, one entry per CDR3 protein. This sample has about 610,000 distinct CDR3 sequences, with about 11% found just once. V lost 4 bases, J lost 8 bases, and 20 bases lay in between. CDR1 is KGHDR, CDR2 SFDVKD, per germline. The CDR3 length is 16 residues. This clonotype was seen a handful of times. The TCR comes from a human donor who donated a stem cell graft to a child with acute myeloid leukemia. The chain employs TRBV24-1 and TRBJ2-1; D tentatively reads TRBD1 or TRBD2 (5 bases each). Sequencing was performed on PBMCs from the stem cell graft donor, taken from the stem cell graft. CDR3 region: CATSDPGTDHSDEQFF. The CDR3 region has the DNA TGTGCCACCAGTGACCCCGGGACGGACCATTCCGATGAGCAGTTCTTC.